A selection of T cell receptor beta chains follows, all from one sample in a study of T cells after yellow fever vaccination. TCRdb passed the 5' RACE reads through MiXCR, listing each CDR3 protein once. The sample contains approximately 580,000 distinct CDR3 sequences, roughly a sixth of which appear only once. This specimen consisted of PBMCs, obtained less than 6 days after the first yellow fever vaccination. Source of these receptors: a man aged 18 to 35 who received the YFV17D yellow fever vaccine. Both conserved end residues are part of each CDR3. D genes are given only for firm matches. For some rows the clone size is stated as once, few or many, or as a class when expanded; others skip it.

j_gene: TRBJ2-2; abundance: -; v_gene: TRBV6-2/TRBV6-3; d_gene: -; CDR3aa: CASLRADMGTGELFF; CDR3nt: TGTGCCAGCCTGCGGGCCGACATGGGAACCGGGGAGCTGTTTTTT
j_gene: TRBJ1-3; abundance: few; v_gene: TRBV10-3; d_gene: -; CDR3aa: CAIGPAFMHTIYF; CDR3nt: TGTGCCATCGGACCGGCCTTTATGCACACCATATATTTT
j_gene: TRBJ2-5; abundance: many; v_gene: TRBV7-2; d_gene: -; CDR3aa: CASSFMGGETQYF; CDR3nt: TGTGCCAGCAGCTTCATGGGAGGCGAGACCCAGTACTTC
j_gene: TRBJ2-3; abundance: few; v_gene: TRBV4-1; d_gene: -; CDR3aa: CASSQAGPRRTDTQYF; CDR3nt: TGCGCCAGCAGCCAAGCGGGACCACGACGCACAGATACGCAGTATTTT
j_gene: TRBJ2-2; abundance: few; v_gene: TRBV5-6; d_gene: -; CDR3aa: CASSYTGTTGELFF; CDR3nt: TGTGCCAGCAGCTACACCGGGACAACCGGGGAGCTGTTTTTT
j_gene: TRBJ1-2; abundance: few; v_gene: TRBV7-9; d_gene: TRBD1; CDR3aa: CATLGDSAVYGYTF; CDR3nt: TGTGCCACCCTGGGGGACAGTGCGGTCTATGGCTACACCTTC
j_gene: TRBJ2-3; abundance: few; v_gene: TRBV20-1; d_gene: TRBD2; CDR3aa: CSARDAGLAGIPDTQYF; CDR3nt: TGCAGTGCTAGAGATGCAGGGCTAGCGGGGATCCCCGATACGCAGTATTTT
j_gene: TRBJ2-1; abundance: -; v_gene: TRBV12-3/TRBV12-4; d_gene: TRBD1; CDR3aa: CASSLGTGLHNEQFF; CDR3nt: TGTGCCAGCAGTCTAGGGACAGGGCTTCACAATGAGCAGTTCTTC
j_gene: TRBJ1-6; abundance: few; v_gene: TRBV7-9; d_gene: -; CDR3aa: CASSPPATGNSPLHF; CDR3nt: TGTGCCAGCAGCCCCCCTGCCACTGGCAATTCACCCCTCCACTTT
j_gene: TRBJ1-6; abundance: -; v_gene: TRBV28; d_gene: TRBD1; CDR3aa: CASSRDRGDLSPLHF; CDR3nt: TGTGCCAGCAGCCGTGACAGGGGGGATCTTTCACCCCTCCACTTT
j_gene: TRBJ2-3; abundance: few; v_gene: TRBV6-1; d_gene: TRBD2; CDR3aa: CASSGSGDTDTQYF; CDR3nt: TGTGCCAGCAGTGGTAGCGGGGACACAGATACGCAGTATTTT
j_gene: TRBJ1-6; abundance: -; v_gene: TRBV10-2; d_gene: -; CDR3aa: CASSGGYNSPLHF; CDR3nt: TGCGCCAGCAGCGGGGGCTATAATTCACCCCTCCACTTT
j_gene: TRBJ1-6; abundance: -; v_gene: TRBV7-2; d_gene: -; CDR3aa: CASSFTGNSPLHF; CDR3nt: TGTGCCAGCAGCTTTACAGGGAATTCACCCCTCCACTTT
j_gene: TRBJ1-1; abundance: many; v_gene: TRBV5-1; d_gene: -; CDR3aa: CASSLGHLNTEAFF; CDR3nt: TGCGCCAGCAGCTTGGGGCATCTCAACACTGAAGCTTTCTTT
j_gene: TRBJ1-1; abundance: few; v_gene: TRBV7-2; d_gene: -; CDR3aa: CASSLASTGREGLGSTEAFF; CDR3nt: TGTGCCAGCAGCTTGGCCTCGACAGGAAGGGAGGGTCTGGGTTCGACTGAAGCTTTCTTT
j_gene: TRBJ1-2; abundance: -; v_gene: TRBV7-6; d_gene: -; CDR3aa: CASSSDILGANYGYTF; CDR3nt: TGTGCCAGCAGCTCGGACATTTTAGGGGCCAACTATGGCTACACCTTC